This T cell receptor (beta chain) is from a study of cytomegalovirus exposure and HLA in healthy donors. Generated by immunoSEQ multiplex PCR, the TCRdb table keeps only in-frame clones and is missing some. The profile shows 250,000 to 300,000 clones, around 85% of them singletons. The V and J ends lost 4 bases and 6 bases, in that order; junction bases with no gene match: 6. The CDR3 contains 15 residues. Germline-derived CDR1 and CDR2 are MNHEY and SMNVEV (reference sequence). This TCR was sampled from a woman aged 18-30 years in good health and CMV-seronegative. Sequencing input: PBMCs. V usage is TRBV27 and J usage is TRBJ2-2; 9 bases fit TRBD2. The CDR3 here is CASSYASGVAGELFF. The CDR3 nucleotides are TGTGCCAGCAGTTACGCTAGCGGGGTGGCCGGGGAGCTGTTTTTT.